This T cell receptor beta chain was sequenced for a study of vaccination effects on CD4 cells after COVID-19. Before sequencing, viral peptide pools were used by the ViraFEST assay to expand antigen-specific CD4+ T cells. With more than 9 days of culture completed, CD4+ T cells were isolated. Prior SARS-CoV-2 infection was absent in the vaccine recipients, as shown by negative nucleocapsid antibodies. Fresh IL-2-containing medium replaced half the medium on days 3 and 7. As regards this clone: Its antigen is still unknown.

Study results and caveats: No early post-infection timepoints were available in the study, which also included few convalescent patients. By a late point after vaccination, infection- and vaccine-induced clones had shrunk markedly through clonal contraction. The study found that only 1 of 255 vaccine-induced clones from healthy vaccinees cross-reacted with common cold coronaviruses.

Germline CDR1 is LGHNA and CDR2 is YSLEER. The CDR3 is 16 amino acids. V trimming: 0 bases; J trimming: 2 bases; junction bases outside the gene matches: 6. TCRdb's table, derived via immunoSEQ multiplex PCR, lists solely in-frame clones and lacks some. The table lists more than 20,000 clones, approximately 81% of them singletons, with 19% in the top ten. Material: CD4+ T cells from PBMCs cultured with HCoV-NL63 spike peptides, obtained before COVID-19 vaccination. The V gene is TRBV4-3, the J gene TRBJ1-1; the match to TRBD1 covers 7 bases. This clonotype originated in a human donor who received a COVID-19 vaccine. The CDR3 region is CASSQDGTVFNTEAFF. The DNA of the CDR3 is TGCGCCAGCAGCCAAGATGGGACAGTTTTTAACACTGAAGCTTTCTTT.